These T cell receptor beta chains were read from a single sample in a study of blood T cell repertoires in COVID-19. The assay was immunoSEQ multiplex PCR, and TCRdb's table has in-frame clones only and misses some. The table lists 300,000 to 400,000 clones, more than 75% of them singletons. Sequenced: peripheral blood. Source of these receptors: a human donor in a cohort sampled during active COVID-19. The CDR3 runs from the conserved cysteine through the conserved F or W. A D gene is named only where the DNA matches it firmly. Not every row has a clone size; where given, it reads once, few, many or a size class.

>NA|NA|TRBJ1-2|TRBV5-6
TGTGCCAGCAGCTTGGGGACAAGAGGTCACTATGGCTACACCTTC
CASSLGTRGHYGYTF
>NA|NA|TRBJ2-1|TRBV28
TGTGCCGCAACCCCTCTAGCGCCCTCGGGAAATGAGCAGTTCTTC
CAATPLAPSGNEQFF
>NA|TRBD1|TRBJ1-1|TRBV6-5
TGTGCCAGCAGTCCGGACAGGGGCCAAACTGAAGCTTTCTTT
CASSPDRGQTEAFF
>few|NA|TRBJ2-3|TRBV6-2/TRBV6-3
TGTGCCAGCAGTCTCCAAATAGAAGCAGATACGCAGTATTTT
CASSLQIEADTQYF
>NA|NA|TRBJ1-1|TRBV9
TGTGCCAGCAGCGTAGGCGGGGGTTTGAACACTGAAGCTTTCTTT
CASSVGGGLNTEAFF
>few|NA|TRBJ2-2|TRBV18
TGTGCCAGCTCACCAGTGACTCCCCTAGTGGGGGAGCTGTTTTTT
CASSPVTPLVGELFF
>NA|NA|TRBJ2-2|TRBV19
TGTGCCAGTAGTATATCAGTGACGAACACCGGGGAGCTGTTTTTT
CASSISVTNTGELFF
>NA|NA|TRBJ2-1|TRBV11-2
TGTGCCAGCAGCTTCGGCGGGACCCTCGGTGAGCAGTTCTTC
CASSFGGTLGEQFF
>NA|NA|TRBJ2-2|TRBV11-3
TGTGCCAGCAGCTGGGGCGTCGGTGGCGCCGGGGAGCTGTTTTTT
CASSWGVGGAGELFF
>once|NA|TRBJ2-5|TRBV24-1
TGTGCCACCAGTGACCCTGATACAGGACGGGAGACCCAGTACTTC
CATSDPDTGRETQYF
>NA|NA|TRBJ2-4|TRBV21-1
TGTGCCAGCAGCAAGGATCCCGGACGGACAGAGGGTGTGAAAAACATTCAGTACTTC
CASSKDPGRTEGVKNIQYF
>few|TRBD2|TRBJ2-7|TRBV2
TGTGCCAGCAGTGGGACTAGCGGGAGGGTACTCCACGAGCAGTACTTC
CASSGTSGRVLHEQYF
>NA|NA|TRBJ2-2|TRBV4-1
TGCGCCAGCAGCCAACTCCGGGACTCCCTAGGCGGGGAGCTGTTTTTT
CASSQLRDSLGGELFF
>NA|NA|TRBJ2-3|TRBV14
TGTGCCAGCAGCCCGGTCGGAGCTGATACGCAGTATTTT
CASSPVGADTQYF
>few|TRBD1|TRBJ1-2|TRBV2
TGTGCCAGCAGTCCCGGAGGGGGCGGGACATATGGCTACACCTTC
CASSPGGGGTYGYTF
>NA|NA|TRBJ2-4|TRBV11-2
TGTGCCAGCAGCTCTCGGACTGCCAACATCGGCATTCAGTACTTC
CASSSRTANIGIQYF
>NA|NA|TRBJ1-5|TRBV18
TGTGCCAGCTCATCCCCCCCAAATCAGCCCCAGCATTTT
CASSSPPNQPQHF
>NA|TRBD1|TRBJ1-4|TRBV9
TGTGCCAGCAGCGCCGGGACAGGAGGTAATGAAAAACTGTTTTTT
CASSAGTGGNEKLFF
>NA|TRBD2|TRBJ2-1|TRBV11-3
TGTGCCAGCAGCTTAGATCCGGGGGGCTACAATGAGCAGTTCTTC
CASSLDPGGYNEQFF
>NA|TRBD2|TRBJ2-7|TRBV3-1/TRBV3-2
TGTGCCAGCAGCCTTCGCTTCGGACTAGCGGATACCTACGAGCAGTACTTC
CASSLRFGLADTYEQYF
>once|NA|TRBJ2-2|TRBV7-2
TGTGCCAGCAGCTTTCTCACCGGGGAGCTGTTTTTT
CASSFLTGELFF
>few|TRBD1|TRBJ1-1|TRBV5-6
TGTGCCAGCAGCCCGAGGACAGGGGAAAACACTGAAGCTTTCTTT
CASSPRTGENTEAFF
>NA|NA|TRBJ2-7|TRBV5-1
TGCGCCAGCAGCCCCTGGACTGATTCCTACGAGCAGTACTTC
CASSPWTDSYEQYF
>few|NA|TRBJ2-2|TRBV3-1/TRBV3-2
TGTGCCAGCAGCCAAGTCCCAACTTCCACCGGGGAGCTGTTTTTT
CASSQVPTSTGELFF
>NA|NA|TRBJ1-2|TRBV7-8
TGTGCCAGCAGCAAAAGAGAGGGAATCCCCACCTTC
CASSKREGIPTF
>NA|TRBD1|TRBJ1-1|TRBV29-1
TGCAGCGTATCCGACAGGGGGAACACTGAAGCTTTCTTT
CSVSDRGNTEAFF
>NA|NA|TRBJ1-6|TRBV19
TGTGCCAGTAGTATGGGGCAGGGCCATTCACCCCTCCACTTT
CASSMGQGHSPLHF
>NA|TRBD1|TRBJ1-2|TRBV4-1
TGCGCCAGCAGCCAAGGTGACAGGGACTTTGCAGTCTACACCTTC
CASSQGDRDFAVYTF
>NA|TRBD1|TRBJ2-2|TRBV19
TGTGCCAGTTCACTACAGGGGGTGGGCACCGGGGAGCTGTTTTTT
CASSLQGVGTGELFF
>NA|TRBD1|TRBJ2-6|TRBV4-1
TGCGCCAGCAGCCAATTAGACAGGGGGGCCTCTGGGGCCAACGTCCTGACTTTC
CASSQLDRGASGANVLTF
>NA|TRBD1|TRBJ1-2|TRBV9
TGTGCCAGCAGCCCCCGGACAGGGCTTGGATCCCCCAGTGGCTACACCTTC
CASSPRTGLGSPSGYTF
>once|TRBD2|TRBJ2-3|TRBV30
TGTGCCTGGAGGCTAGCGGGAGCACCTGATACGCAGTATTTT
CAWRLAGAPDTQYF
>NA|TRBD1|TRBJ1-2|TRBV19
TGTGCCAGTAGTCTAAGACAGGGGAAGGGCTATGGCTACACCTTC
CASSLRQGKGYGYTF
>few|NA|TRBJ2-5|TRBV19
TGTGCCAGTAGTAGCCTTCTCTCTAGCTGGGAGACCCAGTACTTC
CASSSLLSSWETQYF
>once|NA|TRBJ2-5|TRBV6-5
TGTGCCAGCAGTTACTCGAATACAGGGCCCGGGGCCCAGTACTTC
CASSYSNTGPGAQYF
>NA|NA|TRBJ1-1|TRBV28
TGTGCCAGCAGTCCCCTAGGAGAGAACACTGAAGCTTTCTTT
CASSPLGENTEAFF
>NA|NA|TRBJ1-2|TRBV5-6
TGTGCCAGCAGCTTGGCGGGGGGAGATGGCTACACCTTC
CASSLAGGDGYTF
>NA|NA|TRBJ2-7|TRBV27
TGTGCCAGCAGTATGCGCTCGGCGGCTAGGGGGACCTACGAGCAGTACTTC
CASSMRSAARGTYEQYF
>NA|TRBD1|TRBJ2-5|TRBV7-9
TGTGCCAGCAGACGGACAGGGGGCGGTGAGACCCAGTACTTC
CASRRTGGGETQYF
>NA|NA|TRBJ1-5|TRBV9
TGTGCCAGCAACCCACCCGGCGGGGGAAGGAGTCAGCCCCAGCATTTT
CASNPPGGGRSQPQHF
>NA|TRBD2|TRBJ2-3|TRBV5-6
TGTGCCAGCAGCTCGCCGGGACTAGCGGGAATGGGAACAGATACGCAGTATTTT
CASSSPGLAGMGTDTQYF
>NA|NA|TRBJ2-7|TRBV28
TGTGCCAGCAGTCCTCCGGGAAGGGAGGCCTACGAGCAGTACTTC
CASSPPGREAYEQYF
>NA|TRBD2|TRBJ2-7|TRBV11-2
TGTGCCAGCAGCTTACAGGCAGCGGGGGGGGCCCTTTACTACGAGCAGTACTTC
CASSLQAAGGALYYEQYF
>NA|NA|TRBJ2-7|TRBV3-1/TRBV3-2
TGTGCCAGCAGCCGGGGGGGCGGGAGTGACGAGCAGTACTTC
CASSRGGGSDEQYF
>NA|TRBD1|TRBJ1-2|TRBV12-3/TRBV12-4
TGTGCCAGCAGCTCAGGGACAGCGTATGGCTACACCTTC
CASSSGTAYGYTF
>NA|NA|TRBJ1-2|TRBV9
TGTGCCAGCAGCGTAGGGCCAGATCCTAACTATGGCTACACCTTC
CASSVGPDPNYGYTF
>NA|NA|TRBJ2-7|TRBV12-3/TRBV12-4
TGTGCCAGCAGCAAAGACATCTACGAGCAGTACTTC
CASSKDIYEQYF
>NA|TRBD1|TRBJ2-1|TRBV19
TGTGCCAGTAGTATCCCGCGGTGGGACAGGAATGAGCAGTTCTTC
CASSIPRWDRNEQFF
>once|TRBD1|TRBJ1-1|TRBV14
TGTGCCAGCAGCCAAGACGATGACAGGGGGCGAGGGGTTGGCACTGAAGCTTTCTTT
CASSQDDDRGRGVGTEAFF
>NA|TRBD2|TRBJ2-3|TRBV6-2/TRBV6-3
TGTGCCAGCAGCCGCGCCGCGGGGGGACAAGATACGCAGTATTTT
CASSRAAGGQDTQYF
>NA|NA|TRBJ2-7|TRBV3-1/TRBV3-2
TGTGCCAGCAGCGCGCGTCAGGGGACCACCGAGCAGTACTTC
CASSARQGTTEQYF
>NA|NA|TRBJ1-1|TRBV5-4
TGTGCCAGCAGCTTCCCCGGGAACCCGTTACGGGCTTTCTTT
CASSFPGNPLRAFF
>few|NA|TRBJ1-1|TRBV12-3/TRBV12-4
TGTGCCAGCAGTTTTGGGCAGAACACTGAAGCTTTCTTT
CASSFGQNTEAFF